This TCR beta chain was found in a study of T-cell memory formation after mild COVID-19. Whole-study results and caveats: Clones which contracted sat mainly in CM and EM if CD4+, and in EMRA if CD8+. CD4/CD8 balance characterized clones contracting day 15 to 85, and CD4+ skew characterized later expanders. Confirmation of SARS-CoV-2 specificity was lacking for second-wave clones peaking day 37.

The CDR3 runs to 16 residues. The J segment lost 3 bases and the V segment lost 3 bases, leaving 11 bases of the junction unmatched. Looked up from germline, CDR1 is SGDLS and CDR2 is YYNGEE. This clonotype was found a few times. Its target is not known. TCRdb itself ran the 5' RACE reads through MiXCR, one entry per CDR3 protein. The table includes around 340,000 distinct CDR3 sequences, about 13% detected once. The clonotype comes from a man between 18 and 35 years old who had mild COVID-19 (a few samples of this study predate the infection). Cell type and time point are not known. The sequencing input was PBMCs or a T cell subset sorted from them (not recorded which). V gene TRBV9 combines with J gene TRBJ1-1; 7 bases match TRBD1. Here the CDR3 DNA reads TGTGCCAGCAGCGGAGGAGCAGGGGGAGGGGACACTGAAGCTTTCTTT. This codes for CASSGGAGGGDTEAFF.